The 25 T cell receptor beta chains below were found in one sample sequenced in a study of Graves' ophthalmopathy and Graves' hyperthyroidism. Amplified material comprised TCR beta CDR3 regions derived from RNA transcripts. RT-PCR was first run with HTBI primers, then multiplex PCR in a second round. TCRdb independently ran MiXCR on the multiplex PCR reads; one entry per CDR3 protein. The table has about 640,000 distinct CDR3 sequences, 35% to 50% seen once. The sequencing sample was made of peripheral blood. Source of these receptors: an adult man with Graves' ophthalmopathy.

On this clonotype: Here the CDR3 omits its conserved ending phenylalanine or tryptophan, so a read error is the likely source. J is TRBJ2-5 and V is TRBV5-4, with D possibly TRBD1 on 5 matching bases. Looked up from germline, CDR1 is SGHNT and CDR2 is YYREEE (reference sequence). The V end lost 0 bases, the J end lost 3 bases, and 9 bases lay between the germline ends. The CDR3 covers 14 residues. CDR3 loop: CASSLALGEETQYC. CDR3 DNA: TGTGCCAGCAGCTTGGCCTTAGGGGAAGAGACCCAGTACTGC.

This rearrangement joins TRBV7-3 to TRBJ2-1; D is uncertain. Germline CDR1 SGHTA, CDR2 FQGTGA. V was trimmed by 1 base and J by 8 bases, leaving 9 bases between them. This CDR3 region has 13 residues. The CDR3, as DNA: TGTGCCAGCAGCTTAAAAGCGCAGGATGAGCAGTTCTTC. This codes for CASSLKAQDEQFF.

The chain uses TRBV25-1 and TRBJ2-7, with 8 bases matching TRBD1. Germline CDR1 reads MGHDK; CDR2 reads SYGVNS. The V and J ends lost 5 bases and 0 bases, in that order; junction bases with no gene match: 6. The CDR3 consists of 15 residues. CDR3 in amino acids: CASSHRTGFSYEQYF. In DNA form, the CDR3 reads TGTGCCAGCAGTCACCGGACAGGGTTCTCCTACGAGCAGTACTTC.

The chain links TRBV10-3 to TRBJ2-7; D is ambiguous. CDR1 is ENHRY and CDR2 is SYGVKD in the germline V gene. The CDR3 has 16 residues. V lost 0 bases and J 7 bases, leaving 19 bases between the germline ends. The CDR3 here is CAISESIGLTYNEQYF. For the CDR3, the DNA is TGTGCCATCAGTGAGTCGATAGGGTTGACCTACAATGAGCAGTACTTC.

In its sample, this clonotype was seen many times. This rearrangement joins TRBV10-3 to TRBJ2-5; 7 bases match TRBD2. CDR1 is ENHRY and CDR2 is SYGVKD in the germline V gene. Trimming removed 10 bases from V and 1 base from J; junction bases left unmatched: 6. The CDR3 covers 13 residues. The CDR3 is CASGGISQETQYF. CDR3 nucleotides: TGTGCCAGCGGGGGTATAAGCCAAGAGACCCAGTACTTC.

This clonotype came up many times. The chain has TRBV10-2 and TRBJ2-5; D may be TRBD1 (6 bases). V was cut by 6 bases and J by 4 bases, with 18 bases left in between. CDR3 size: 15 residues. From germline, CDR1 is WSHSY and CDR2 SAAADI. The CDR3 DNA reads TGCGCCAGCAGCATCCAGGGGTCCGGTGGAGAGACCCAGTACTTC. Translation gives CASSIQGSGGETQYF.

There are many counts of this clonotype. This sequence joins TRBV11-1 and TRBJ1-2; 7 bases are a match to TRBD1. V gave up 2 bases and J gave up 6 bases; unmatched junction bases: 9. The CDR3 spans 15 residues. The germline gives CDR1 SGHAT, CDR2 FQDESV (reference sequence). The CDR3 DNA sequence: TGTGCCAGCAGCTTAAATAGTTGGGACAGAGATGGCTACACCTTC. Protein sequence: CASSLNSWDRDGYTF.

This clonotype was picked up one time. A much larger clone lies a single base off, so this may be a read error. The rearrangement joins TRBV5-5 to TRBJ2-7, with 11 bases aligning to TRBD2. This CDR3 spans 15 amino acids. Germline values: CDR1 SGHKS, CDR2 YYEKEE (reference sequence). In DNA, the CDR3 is TGTGCCGGCAGTCTAGGACTAGCGGGCATCTACGAGCAGTACTTC. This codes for CAGSLGLAGIYEQYF.

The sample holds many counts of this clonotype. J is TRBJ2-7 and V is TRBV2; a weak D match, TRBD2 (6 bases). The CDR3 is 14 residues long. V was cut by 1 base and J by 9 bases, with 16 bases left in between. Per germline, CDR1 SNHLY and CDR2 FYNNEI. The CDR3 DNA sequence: TGTGCCAGCAGTGAAGAAGGACTACCACTTGGGCAGTACTTC. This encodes CASSEEGLPLGQYF.

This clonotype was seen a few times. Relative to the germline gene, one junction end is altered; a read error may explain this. The CDR3 protein is CASSSGTYSYEQYF. CDR3 coding DNA: TGTGCCAGCAGTTCTGGGACCTACTCCTACGAGCAGTACTTC. This chain links TRBV5-1 with TRBJ2-7; perhaps D is TRBD1 or TRBD2 (5 bases each). Germline-derived CDR1 and CDR2 are SGHRS and YFSETQ. The CDR3 loop spans 14 amino acids.

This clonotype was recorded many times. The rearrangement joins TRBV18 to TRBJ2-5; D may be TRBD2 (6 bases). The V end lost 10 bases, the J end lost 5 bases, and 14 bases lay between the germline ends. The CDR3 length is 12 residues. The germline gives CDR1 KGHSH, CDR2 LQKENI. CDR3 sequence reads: CATGTRGETQYF. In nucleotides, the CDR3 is TGTGCCACCGGGACTCGAGGGGAGACCCAGTACTTC.

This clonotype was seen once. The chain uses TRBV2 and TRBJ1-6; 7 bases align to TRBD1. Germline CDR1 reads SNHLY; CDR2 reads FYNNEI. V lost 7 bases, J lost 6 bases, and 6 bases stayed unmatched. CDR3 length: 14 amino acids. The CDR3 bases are TGTGCCAGCACAGGGACAGCAACTAATTCACCCCTCCACTTT. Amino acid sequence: CASTGTATNSPLHF.

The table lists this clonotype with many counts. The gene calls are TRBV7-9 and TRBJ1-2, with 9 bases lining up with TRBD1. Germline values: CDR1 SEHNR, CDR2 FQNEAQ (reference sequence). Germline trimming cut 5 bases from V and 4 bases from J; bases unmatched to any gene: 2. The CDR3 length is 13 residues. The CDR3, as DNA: TGTGCCAGCAGCACGGGACAGGGCTATGGCTACACCTTC. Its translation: CASSTGQGYGYTF.

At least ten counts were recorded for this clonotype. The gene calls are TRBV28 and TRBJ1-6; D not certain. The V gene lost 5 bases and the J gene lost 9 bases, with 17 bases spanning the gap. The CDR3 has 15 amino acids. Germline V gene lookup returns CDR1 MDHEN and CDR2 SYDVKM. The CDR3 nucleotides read TGTGCCAGCAGTCCCCCCCGGAGCATGCGTTCACCCCTCCACTTT. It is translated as CASSPPRSMRSPLHF.

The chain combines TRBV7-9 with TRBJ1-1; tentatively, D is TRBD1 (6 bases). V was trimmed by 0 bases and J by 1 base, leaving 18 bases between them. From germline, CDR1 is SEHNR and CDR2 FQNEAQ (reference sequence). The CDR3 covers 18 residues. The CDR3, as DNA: TGTGCCAGCAGCTTAGCCCAGGGGCAGGCCAACCCGAACACTGAAGCTTTCTTT. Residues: CASSLAQGQANPNTEAFF. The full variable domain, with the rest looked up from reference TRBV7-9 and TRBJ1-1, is DTGVSQNPRHKITKRGQNVTFRCDPISEHNRLYWYRQTLGQGPEFLTYFQNEAQLEKSRLLSDRFSAERPKGSFSTLEIQRTEQGDSAMYLCASSLAQGQANPNTEAFFGQGTRLTVV.

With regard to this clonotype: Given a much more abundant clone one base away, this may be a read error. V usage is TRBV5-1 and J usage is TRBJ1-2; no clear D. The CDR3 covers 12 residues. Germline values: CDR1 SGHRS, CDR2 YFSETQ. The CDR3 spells CAGSSERDGYTF. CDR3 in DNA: TGCGCCGGCAGCTCGGAACGCGATGGCTACACCTTC.

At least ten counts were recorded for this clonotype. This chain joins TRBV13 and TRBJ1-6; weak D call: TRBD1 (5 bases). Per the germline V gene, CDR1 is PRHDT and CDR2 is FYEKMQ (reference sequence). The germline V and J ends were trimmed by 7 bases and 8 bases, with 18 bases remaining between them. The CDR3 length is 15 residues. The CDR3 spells CASTTGGRGDSPLHF. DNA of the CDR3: TGTGCCAGCACCACGGGAGGGAGAGGGGATTCACCCCTCCACTTT.

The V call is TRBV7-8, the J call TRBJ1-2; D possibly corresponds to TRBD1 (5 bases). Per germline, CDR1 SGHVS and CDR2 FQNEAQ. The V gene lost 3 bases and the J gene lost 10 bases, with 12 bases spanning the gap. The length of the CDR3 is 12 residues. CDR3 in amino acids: CASSFGDAVYTF. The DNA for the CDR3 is TGTGCCAGCAGCTTCGGGGACGCGGTCTACACCTTC.

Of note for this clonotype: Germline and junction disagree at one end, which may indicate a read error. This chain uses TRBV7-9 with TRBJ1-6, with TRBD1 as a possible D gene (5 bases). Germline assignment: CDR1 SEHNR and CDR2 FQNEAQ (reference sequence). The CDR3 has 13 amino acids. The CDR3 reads CARSSSGYSPLHF. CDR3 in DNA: TGTGCCCGCAGCTCCTCAGGGTACTCACCCCTCCACTTT.

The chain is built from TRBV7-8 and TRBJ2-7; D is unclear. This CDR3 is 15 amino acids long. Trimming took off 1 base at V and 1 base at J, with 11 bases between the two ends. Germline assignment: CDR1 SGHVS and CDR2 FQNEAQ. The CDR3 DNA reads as TGTGCCAGCAGCTTAGGGCGTATTGCATCCTACGAGCAGTACTTC. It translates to CASSLGRIASYEQYF.

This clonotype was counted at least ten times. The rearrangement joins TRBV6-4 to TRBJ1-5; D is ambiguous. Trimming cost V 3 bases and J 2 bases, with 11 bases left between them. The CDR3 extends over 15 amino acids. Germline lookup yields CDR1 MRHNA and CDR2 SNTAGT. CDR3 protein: CASSERFGGNQPQHF. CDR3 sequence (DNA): TGTGCCAGCAGTGAAAGGTTTGGTGGCAATCAGCCCCAGCATTTT.

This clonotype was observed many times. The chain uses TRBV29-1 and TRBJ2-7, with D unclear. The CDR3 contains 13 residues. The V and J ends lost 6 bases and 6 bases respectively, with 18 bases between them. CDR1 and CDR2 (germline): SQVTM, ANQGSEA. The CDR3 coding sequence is TGCAGCGTGACCGGTCCCTCCGGGCTCGAGCAGTACTTC. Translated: CSVTGPSGLEQYF.

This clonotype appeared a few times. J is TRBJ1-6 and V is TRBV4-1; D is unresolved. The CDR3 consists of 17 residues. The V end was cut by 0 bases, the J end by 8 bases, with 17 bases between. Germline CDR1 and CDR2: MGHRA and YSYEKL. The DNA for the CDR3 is TGCGCCAGCAGCCAAGAAGGTCTCCGTAGGACCTATTCACCCCTCCACTTT. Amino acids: CASSQEGLRRTYSPLHF.

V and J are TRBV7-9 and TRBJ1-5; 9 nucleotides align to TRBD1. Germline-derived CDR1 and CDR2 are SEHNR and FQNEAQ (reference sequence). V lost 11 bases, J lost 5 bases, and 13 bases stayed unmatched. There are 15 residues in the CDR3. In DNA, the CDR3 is TGTGCCTGGAGGGACCCCGGGACAGGGTATCAGCCCCAGCATTTT. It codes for CAWRDPGTGYQPQHF.

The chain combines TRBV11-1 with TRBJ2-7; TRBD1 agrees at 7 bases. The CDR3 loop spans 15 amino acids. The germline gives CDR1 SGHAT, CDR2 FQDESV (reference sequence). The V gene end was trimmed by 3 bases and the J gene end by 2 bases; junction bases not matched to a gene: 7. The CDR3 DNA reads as TGTGCCAGCAGCTTTAAAGGGGGCAAAACCTACGAGCAGTACTTC. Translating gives CASSFKGGKTYEQYF.